The 16 T cell receptor beta chains below were found in one sample sequenced in a study of T cells in Graves' hyperthyroidism and ophthalmopathy. There were TCR beta CDR3 regions amplified from RNA transcripts. HTBI primers drove first-round RT-PCR of the TCR CDR3. TCRdb processed the multiplex PCR reads anew with MiXCR; each CDR3 protein has one entry. The table has about 380,000 distinct CDR3 sequences, less than 20% seen once; the top ten hold less than 45%. The material sequenced was blood. Source of these receptors: a man in his late teens or twenties with Graves' ophthalmopathy.

There are many counts of this clonotype. The gene calls are TRBV6-2 or TRBV6-3 and TRBJ2-7, with 10 nucleotides matching TRBD1. The V and J ends lost 6 bases and 3 bases, in that order; junction bases with no gene match: 5. CDR1 and CDR2 from the germline V gene are MNHEY and SVGEGT. The length of the CDR3 is 14 residues. The CDR3 nucleotides read TGTGCCAGCAGAACCGGACAGGGGGTCTACGAGCAGTACTTC. This codes for CASRTGQGVYEQYF.

The chain combines TRBV18 with TRBJ1-5, with TRBD1 matching 7 bases. The J segment lost 5 bases and the V segment lost 2 bases, leaving 6 bases of the junction unmatched. This CDR3 region has 15 residues. Germline assignment: CDR1 KGHSH and CDR2 LQKENI. The CDR3 sequence is CASSPTGQQYQPQHF. CDR3 coding DNA: TGTGCCAGCTCACCAACGGGACAGCAGTATCAGCCCCAGCATTTT. Complete variable domain (other parts from reference TRBV18 and TRBJ1-5): NAGVMQNPRHLVRRRGQEARLRCSPMKGHSHVYWYRQLPEEGLKFMVYLQKENIIDESGMPKERFSAEFPKEGPSILRIQQVVRGDSAAYFCASSPTGQQYQPQHFGDGTRLSIL.

This sequence joins TRBV24-1 and TRBJ1-4; D unresolved. The germline V gene encodes CDR1 KGHDR and CDR2 SFDVKD. CDR3 length: 13 residues. Trimming removed 4 bases at V and 3 bases at J, with 5 bases between. The CDR3 spells CATSEGSNEKLFF. In DNA form, the CDR3 reads TGTGCCACCAGTGAGGGGTCTAATGAAAAACTGTTTTTT.

This clonotype was detected a few times. The V gene is TRBV3-1, the J gene TRBJ2-2, with TRBD1 as a possible D gene (5 bases). The CDR3 covers 15 residues. V lost 1 base and J 6 bases, leaving 12 bases between the germline ends. CDR1 is LGHDT and CDR2 is YNNKEL in the germline V gene (reference sequence). The CDR3, as DNA: TGTGCCAGCAGCCAAGCGGTCAGGGTTCCCGGGGAGCTGTTTTTT. It specifies CASSQAVRVPGELFF.

This clonotype has just a few counts. The rearrangement uses TRBV2 and TRBJ1-2; D gene uncertain. Germline V lookup: CDR1 SNHLY, CDR2 FYNNEI. The CDR3 is 15 amino acids. V gave up 3 bases and J gave up 1 base, with 12 bases separating them. CDR3 nucleotide sequence: TGTGCCAGCAGTGATTCACAACAGTTTAACTATGGCTACACCTTC. This translates into CASSDSQQFNYGYTF.

V gene TRBV5-4 combines with J gene TRBJ2-5; 13 bases map to TRBD2. Germline V gene sequence: CDR1 SGHNT, CDR2 YYREEE (reference sequence). After removal of 1 base from V and 5 bases from J, the junction contained 5 bases not matched to a gene. This CDR3 comprises 16 residues. The CDR3 loop reads CASSLFTSGGAETQYF. Here the CDR3 DNA reads TGTGCCAGCAGCTTGTTTACTAGCGGGGGGGCGGAGACCCAGTACTTC.

This clonotype was observed many times. The DNA for the CDR3 is TGTGCCAGTGGGGGGAAAGACACTGAAGCTTTCTTT. Amino acid sequence: CASGGKDTEAFF. The rearrangement uses TRBV18 and TRBJ1-1, with D maybe TRBD1 (5 bases). Trimming took off 9 bases at V and 3 bases at J, with 11 bases between the two ends. The CDR3 contains 12 residues. The germline V gene encodes CDR1 KGHSH and CDR2 LQKENI.

This chain uses TRBV6-1 with TRBJ2-3; 8 positions match TRBD2. V shed 7 bases, J shed 4 bases, and the junction held 10 bases outside the gene matches. The CDR3 loop spans 15 amino acids. Germline CDR1 and CDR2: MNHNS and SASEGT. The CDR3 protein is CASTQVRGVSDTQYF. CDR3 bases: TGTGCCAGCACCCAAGTGCGGGGGGTATCAGATACGCAGTATTTT.

This clonotype came up many times. The CDR3 is CASMGFGNTIYF. The DNA of the CDR3 is TGTGCCAGCATGGGATTTGGAAACACCATATATTTT. The V gene is TRBV3-1, the J gene TRBJ1-3; D not certain. V lost 7 bases and J lost 3, with 7 bases in between. The CDR3 spans 12 residues. CDR1 is LGHDT, CDR2 YNNKEL, per germline (reference sequence).

This clonotype was seen many times. The rearrangement links TRBV28 to TRBJ2-1, with 8 bases identical to TRBD1. V lost 6 bases to trimming and J lost 7 bases; unmatched junction nucleotides: 14. CDR1 is MDHEN and CDR2 is SYDVKM in the germline V gene. The length of the CDR3 is 16 residues. The CDR3 sequence: CASRKLAGGDLNEQFF. In nucleotides, the CDR3 is TGTGCCAGCAGGAAACTGGCAGGGGGCGACTTGAATGAGCAGTTCTTC. Combining the CDR3 with reference TRBV28 and TRBJ2-1 gives the whole variable domain DVKVTQSSRYLVKRTGEKVFLECVQDMDHENMFWYRQDPGLGLRLIYFSYDVKMKEKGDIPEGYSVSREKKERFSLILESASTNQTSMYLCASRKLAGGDLNEQFFGPGTRLTVL.

This clonotype was counted many times. The J gene is TRBJ2-7, the V gene TRBV5-1, with 7 positions matching TRBD2. Looked up from germline, CDR1 is SGHRS and CDR2 is YFSETQ. The CDR3 is 14 amino acids. J was trimmed by 3 bases and V by 0 bases; bases with no gene match: 3. The CDR3 DNA follows: TGCGCCAGCAGCTTGGACGGGACTAACTACGAGCAGTACTTC. The encoded protein is CASSLDGTNYEQYF.

This clonotype was counted many times. The chain combines TRBV4-2 with TRBJ2-7; TRBD1 aligns across 8 bases. V lost 1 base and J lost 1; bases outside the gene matches: 6. The germline gives CDR1 LGHNA, CDR2 YNFKEQ. CDR3 length: 16 residues. This chain's CDR3 is CASSQGTGTGSYEQYF. The CDR3 nucleotides read TGTGCCAGCAGCCAAGGTACCGGGACAGGTTCCTACGAGCAGTACTTC.

This chain links TRBV9 with TRBJ2-1; D gene unclear. CDR1 is SGDLS, CDR2 YYNGEE, per germline. The CDR3 consists of 13 residues. Trimming shortened V by 3 bases and J by 4 bases, and 8 bases separated the two germline ends. The CDR3 spells CASSADLYNEQFF. CDR3 nucleotides: TGTGCCAGCAGCGCGGACCTGTACAATGAGCAGTTCTTC.

This clonotype was recorded many times. The chain is built from TRBV27 and TRBJ2-2; 9 bases are a match to TRBD1. The CDR3 has 20 residues. The V gene end was trimmed by 6 bases and the J gene end by 6 bases; junction bases not matched to a gene: 23. Germline V lookup: CDR1 MNHEY, CDR2 SMNVEV (reference sequence). CDR3 in amino acids: CASSVTRTGVVGFEPGELFF. The CDR3 DNA sequence: TGTGCCAGCAGCGTTACCCGGACAGGGGTTGTAGGTTTTGAACCCGGGGAGCTGTTTTTT.

This clonotype was counted many times. V usage is TRBV20-1 and J usage is TRBJ2-5; D is unresolved. Germline CDR1 DFQATT, CDR2 SNEGSKA (reference sequence). V dropped 0 bases and J dropped 4 bases, with 9 bases sitting between them. This CDR3 has 13 residues. CDR3 sequence (DNA): TGCAGTGCTAGAGACCCCATTATAGAGACCCAGTACTTC. Amino acid sequence: CSARDPIIETQYF.

This clonotype was seen a handful of times. The chain joins TRBV5-1 to TRBJ1-1; 8 bases agree with TRBD1. Losses at the gene ends were 0 bases for V and 6 bases for J; bases not matched to a gene: 4. The V gene's germline CDR1 is SGHRS and CDR2 YFSETQ. The CDR3 contains 14 residues. CDR3 sequence reads: CASSLGTGFPEAFF. CDR3 sequence (DNA): TGCGCCAGCAGCTTGGGGACAGGGTTCCCTGAAGCTTTCTTT.